The next 16 T cell receptor beta chains were all read from a single sample in a study of OX40 agonist ivuxolimab in advanced cancers. Using immunoSEQ multiplex PCR, the repertoire was profiled, and TCRdb retains in-frame clones only, with some absent. The sample contains 55,000 to 70,000 clones, about 80% of which appear only once. The material was CD4+ or CD8+ T cells sorted from blood, obtained in a trial of the OX40 agonist ivuxolimab. Every receptor here comes from an adult with an advanced solid tumor such as melanoma, head and neck, liver or kidney cancer.

This clone was seen a handful of times. The chain combines TRBV28 with TRBJ2-7, with D tentatively TRBD2 (6 bases). Germline V gives CDR1 MDHEN, CDR2 SYDVKM. Trimming took off 11 bases at V and 10 bases at J, with 18 bases between the two ends. The CDR3 runs to 11 residues. The CDR3 sequence is CASASWGGQYF. CDR3 coding DNA: TGTGCCTCAGCTTCCTGGGGAGGCCAGTACTTC. The whole variable domain, remainder taken from reference TRBV28 and TRBJ2-7, is DVKVTQSSRYLVKRTGEKVFLECVQDMDHENMFWYRQDPGLGLRLIYFSYDVKMKEKGDIPEGYSVSREKKERFSLILESASTNQTSMYLCASASWGGQYFGPGTRLTVT.

A word on this clone: At one end the junction does not follow the germline gene, possibly because of a read error. V gene TRBV7-7 combines with J gene TRBJ2-2; D remains unclear. Germline V gene data show CDR1 as SSHAT and CDR2 as FNYEAQ (reference sequence). The CDR3 totals 14 residues. Written as DNA, the CDR3 is TGTGCTAGCAGCTTAGCCCGGGACACCGGGGAGCTGTTTTTT. Translation: CASSLARDTGELFF. The full variable domain, completed using reference TRBV7-7 and TRBJ2-2, is GAGVSQSPRYKVTKRGQDVTLRCDPISSHATLYWYQQALGQGPEFLTYFNYEAQPDKSGLPSDRFSAERPEGSISTLTIQRTEQRDSAMYRCASSLARDTGELFFGEGSRLTVL.

The chain employs TRBV10-2 and TRBJ1-1; 7 bases are shared with TRBD1. In germline, CDR1 is WSHSY, CDR2 SAAADI. V shed 6 bases, J shed 5 bases, and the junction held 9 bases outside the gene matches. The CDR3 sequence is 14 residues long. CDR3 coding DNA: TGCGCCAGCAGGAACAGGGGCGAGGGTACTGAAGCTTTCTTT. Its protein product is CASRNRGEGTEAFF.

The chain joins TRBV6-1 to TRBJ1-5; 9 bases line up with TRBD1. V was pared by 5 bases and J by 2 bases, with 1 base of the junction left unmatched. The CDR3 is made up of 14 amino acids. CDR1 is MNHNS, CDR2 SASEGT, per germline. The CDR3 DNA follows: TGTGCCAGCAGTTGGACAGGGGGCAATCAGCCCCAGCATTTT. Protein product: CASSWTGGNQPQHF.

The chain combines TRBV14 with TRBJ1-1; D is possibly TRBD1 (6 bases). The ends were cut back, 7 bases at V and 4 bases at J, with 16 bases in the middle. Germline CDR1 reads SGHDN; CDR2 reads FVKESK. This CDR3 region has 14 residues. For the CDR3, the DNA is TGTGCCAGCAACTTAAATGGGGGGCTCACTGAAGCTTTCTTT. Amino acids: CASNLNGGLTEAFF. The full variable domain, completed using reference TRBV14 and TRBJ1-1, is EAGVTQFPSHSVIEKGQTVTLRCDPISGHDNLYWYRRVMGKEIKFLLHFVKESKQDESGMPNNRFLAERTGGTYSTLKVQPAELEDSGVYFCASNLNGGLTEAFFGQGTRLTVV.

This clone was picked up a small number of times. This rearrangement joins TRBV27 to TRBJ2-2, with D hard to call. Germline-derived CDR1 and CDR2 are MNHEY and SMNVEV (reference sequence). V dropped 0 bases and J dropped 6 bases, with 2 bases sitting between them. The CDR3 contains 12 residues. CDR3 bases: TGTGCCAGCAGTTTATCAGCCGGGGAGCTGTTTTTT. It specifies CASSLSAGELFF.

This chain links TRBV9 with TRBJ2-3; 9 bases are a match to TRBD2. The CDR3 covers 15 residues. The germline CDR1 and CDR2 sequences are SGDLS and YYNGEE. V lost 3 bases to trimming and J lost 6 bases; unmatched junction nucleotides: 8. This CDR3 is CASSAGGGAGDTQYF. The CDR3 nucleotides are TGTGCCAGCAGCGCTGGCGGGGGGGCGGGTGATACGCAGTATTTT.

V gene TRBV7-9 combines with J gene TRBJ1-2; TRBD1 aligns across 9 bases. The germline V gene encodes CDR1 SEHNR and CDR2 FQNEAQ (reference sequence). V was clipped by 1 base and J by 6 bases; unmatched bases: 3. This CDR3 comprises 14 residues. CDR3 in amino acids: CASSLDGQGHGYTF. In DNA, the CDR3 is TGTGCCAGCAGCTTAGACGGACAGGGGCATGGCTACACCTTC.

The chain carries TRBV6-1 and TRBJ2-7, with D tentatively TRBD1 (7 bases). The length of the CDR3 is 16 residues. V lost 7 bases, J lost 3 bases, and 22 bases lay in between. CDR1 is MNHNS and CDR2 is SASEGT in the germline V gene. The CDR3 region has the DNA TGTGCCAGCATTGAGGGGGCCTCCGGGAGAGGCTACGAGCAGTACTTC. Its protein product is CASIEGASGRGYEQYF.

This clone is a singleton in its sample. V and J are TRBV2 and TRBJ2-3, with 7 bases identical to TRBD2. Germline V gene sequence: CDR1 SNHLY, CDR2 FYNNEI. Trimming removed 5 bases from V and 4 bases from J; junction bases left unmatched: 6. The CDR3 sequence is 14 residues long. This CDR3 reads CASSFGGSSDTQYF. The CDR3, as DNA: TGTGCCAGCAGTTTTGGCGGGAGTTCAGATACGCAGTATTTT.

The rearrangement uses TRBV15 and TRBJ1-2; D call uncertain. V was clipped by 1 base and J by 0 bases, with 6 bases between them. Looked up from germline, CDR1 is LNHNV and CDR2 is YYDKDF (reference sequence). The length of the CDR3 is 14 residues. The CDR3 loop reads CATSRGPTNYGYTF. The CDR3 coding sequence is TGTGCCACCAGCAGAGGCCCAACTAACTATGGCTACACCTTC.

This chain joins TRBV7-6 and TRBJ2-7; 7 bases match TRBD2. Looked up from germline, CDR1 is SGHVS and CDR2 is FNYEAQ. Trimming at V came to 2 bases and at J to 5 bases, leaving 6 bases not matched to a gene. The CDR3 has 14 residues. DNA of the CDR3: TGTGCCAGCAGCTTACGACTAGCTGGCCACGAGCAGTACTTC. It codes for CASSLRLAGHEQYF.

The chain is built from TRBV18 and TRBJ2-2; tentative D call: TRBD2 (6 bases). The CDR3 spans 16 residues. Trimming took off 2 bases at V and 2 bases at J, with 12 bases between the two ends. Germline assignment: CDR1 KGHSH and CDR2 LQKENI. The DNA for the CDR3 is TGTGCCAGCTCACCATCTCTAGCGACAAACACCGGGGAGCTGTTTTTT. It translates to CASSPSLATNTGELFF.

The chain links TRBV6-1 to TRBJ1-5; maybe TRBD1 (6 bases). Germline loops: CDR1 MNHNS, CDR2 SASEGT. Between the trimmed V and J ends, which lost 2 bases and 4 bases, there was a span of 21 bases. The CDR3 extends over 18 amino acids. The CDR3 DNA reads TGTGCCAGCAGTGAAATTTTGTATCCAGGGGTTGGTAATCAGCCCCAGCATTTT. Encoded protein: CASSEILYPGVGNQPQHF.

This chain uses TRBV2 with TRBJ1-5, with 9 bases matching TRBD1. From germline, CDR1 is SNHLY and CDR2 FYNNEI. After removal of 4 bases from V and 5 bases from J, the junction contained 6 bases not matched to a gene. CDR3 length: 15 residues. In nucleotides, the CDR3 is TGTGCCAGCAGTGGGGACAGGGCCTTGCATCAGCCCCAGCATTTT. It encodes CASSGDRALHQPQHF.

The CDR3 loop is CATSRDRIGDTQYF. The CDR3 bases are TGTGCCACCAGCAGAGATCGAATTGGAGATACGCAGTATTTT. This sequence joins TRBV15 and TRBJ2-3, with D hard to call. The CDR3 is 14 residues long. Trimming shortened V by 0 bases and J by 5 bases, and 9 bases separated the two germline ends. Per the germline V gene, CDR1 is LNHNV and CDR2 is YYDKDF (reference sequence).